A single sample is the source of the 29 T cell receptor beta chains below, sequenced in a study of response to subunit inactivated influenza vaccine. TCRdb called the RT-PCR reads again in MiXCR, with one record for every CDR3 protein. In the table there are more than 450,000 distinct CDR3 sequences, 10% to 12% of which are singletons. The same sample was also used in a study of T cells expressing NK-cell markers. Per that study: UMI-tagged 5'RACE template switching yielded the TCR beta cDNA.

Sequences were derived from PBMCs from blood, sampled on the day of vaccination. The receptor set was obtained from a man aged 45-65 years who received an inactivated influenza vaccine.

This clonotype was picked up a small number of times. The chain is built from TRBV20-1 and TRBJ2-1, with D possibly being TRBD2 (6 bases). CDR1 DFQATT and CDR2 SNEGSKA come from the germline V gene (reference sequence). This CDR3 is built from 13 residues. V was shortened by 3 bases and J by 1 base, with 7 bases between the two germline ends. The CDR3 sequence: CSARGLSYNEQFF. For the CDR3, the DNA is TGCAGTGCTAGGGGACTTTCCTACAATGAGCAGTTCTTC.

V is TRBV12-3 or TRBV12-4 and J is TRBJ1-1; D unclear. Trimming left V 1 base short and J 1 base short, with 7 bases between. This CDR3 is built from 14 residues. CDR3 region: CASSLGYPNTEAFF. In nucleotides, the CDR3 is TGTGCCAGCAGTTTAGGTTACCCGAACACTGAAGCTTTCTTT.

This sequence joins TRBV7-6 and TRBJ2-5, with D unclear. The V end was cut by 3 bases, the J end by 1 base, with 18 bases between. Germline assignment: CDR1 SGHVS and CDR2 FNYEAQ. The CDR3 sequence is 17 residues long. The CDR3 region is CASSFARDGPTQETQYF. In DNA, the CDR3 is TGTGCCAGCAGCTTCGCGCGAGACGGACCAACCCAAGAGACCCAGTACTTC.

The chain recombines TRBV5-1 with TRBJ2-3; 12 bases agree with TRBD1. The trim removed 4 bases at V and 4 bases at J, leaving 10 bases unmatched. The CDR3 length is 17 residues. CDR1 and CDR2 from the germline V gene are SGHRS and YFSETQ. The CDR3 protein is CASSRRSGQGASDTQYF. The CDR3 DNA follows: TGCGCCAGCAGCCGAAGGTCGGGACAGGGGGCTTCAGATACGCAGTATTTT.

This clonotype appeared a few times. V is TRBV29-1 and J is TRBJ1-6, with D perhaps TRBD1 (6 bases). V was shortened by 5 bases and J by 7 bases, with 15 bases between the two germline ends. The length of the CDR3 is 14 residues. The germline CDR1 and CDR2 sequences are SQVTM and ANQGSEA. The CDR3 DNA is TGCAGCGTTCAAACAGGGTCTTCGAATTCACCCCTCCACTTT. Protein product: CSVQTGSSNSPLHF.

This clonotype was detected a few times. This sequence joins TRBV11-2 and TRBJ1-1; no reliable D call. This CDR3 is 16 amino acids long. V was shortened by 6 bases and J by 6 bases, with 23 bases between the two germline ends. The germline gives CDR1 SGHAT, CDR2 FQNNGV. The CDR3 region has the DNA TGTGCCAGCAGTCTCATGTCCTCCGGAATAAGCGCTGAAGCTTTCTTT. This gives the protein CASSLMSSGISAEAFF.

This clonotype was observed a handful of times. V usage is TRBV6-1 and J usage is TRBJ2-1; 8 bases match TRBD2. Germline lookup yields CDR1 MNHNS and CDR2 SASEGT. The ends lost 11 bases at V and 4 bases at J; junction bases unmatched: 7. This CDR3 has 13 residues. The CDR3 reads CAASRGGYNEQFF. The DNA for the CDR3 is TGTGCCGCCAGCCGGGGGGGTTACAATGAGCAGTTCTTC.

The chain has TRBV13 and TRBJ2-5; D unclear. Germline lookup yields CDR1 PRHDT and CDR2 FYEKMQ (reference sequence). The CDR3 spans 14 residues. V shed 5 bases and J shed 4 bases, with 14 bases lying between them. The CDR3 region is CASSARLSPETQYF. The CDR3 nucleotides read TGTGCCAGCAGCGCCCGACTGTCGCCAGAGACCCAGTACTTC.

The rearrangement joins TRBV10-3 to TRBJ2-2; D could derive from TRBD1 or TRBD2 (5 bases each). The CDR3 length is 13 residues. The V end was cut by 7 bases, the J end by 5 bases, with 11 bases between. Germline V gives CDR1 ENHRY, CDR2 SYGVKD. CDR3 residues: CAITRGDTGELFF. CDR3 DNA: TGTGCCATCACCCGAGGGGATACCGGGGAGCTGTTTTTT.

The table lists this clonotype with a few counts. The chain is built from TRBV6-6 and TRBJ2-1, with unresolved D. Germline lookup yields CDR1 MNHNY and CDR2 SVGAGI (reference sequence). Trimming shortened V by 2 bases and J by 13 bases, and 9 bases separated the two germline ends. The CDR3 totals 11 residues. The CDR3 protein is CASSYGLGQFF. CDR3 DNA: TGTGCCAGCAGTTACGGGTTGGGTCAGTTCTTC.

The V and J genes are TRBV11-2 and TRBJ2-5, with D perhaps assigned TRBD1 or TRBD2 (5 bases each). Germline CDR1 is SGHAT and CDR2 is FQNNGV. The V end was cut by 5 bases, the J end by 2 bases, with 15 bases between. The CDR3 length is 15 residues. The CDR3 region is CASSRSGTLQETQYF. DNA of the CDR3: TGTGCCAGCAGCAGATCCGGGACCTTACAAGAGACCCAGTACTTC.

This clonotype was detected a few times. The CDR3 protein is CASTETLQGGLETQYF. The CDR3 DNA sequence: TGTGCCAGCACCGAAACTCTCCAGGGGGGCCTAGAGACCCAGTACTTC. This chain connects TRBV7-6 to TRBJ2-5, with D perhaps matching TRBD1 (7 bases). The germline gives CDR1 SGHVS, CDR2 FNYEAQ. The CDR3 covers 16 residues. The V end lost 7 bases, the J end lost 4 bases, and 22 bases lay between the germline ends.

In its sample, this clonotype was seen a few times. The CDR3 coding sequence is TGTGCCAGCAGCCATCATGAAGGTGAAGCTTTCTTT. Encoded protein: CASSHHEGEAFF. This rearrangement joins TRBV4-2 to TRBJ1-1; D gene unclear. Trimming left V 3 bases short and J 7 bases short, with 9 bases between. The germline gives CDR1 LGHNA, CDR2 YNFKEQ. The CDR3 spans 12 residues.

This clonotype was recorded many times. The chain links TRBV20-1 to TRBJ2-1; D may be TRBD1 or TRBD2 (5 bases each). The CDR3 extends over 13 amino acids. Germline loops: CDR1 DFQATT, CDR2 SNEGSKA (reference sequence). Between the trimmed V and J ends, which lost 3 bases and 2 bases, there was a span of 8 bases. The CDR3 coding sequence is TGCAGTGCTAGCGGGGCAGCCTACAATGAGCAGTTCTTC. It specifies CSASGAAYNEQFF.

In DNA form, the CDR3 reads TGTGCCAGCACCGACGGGACTGACCAGTACTTC. Its translation: CASTDGTDQYF. The chain recombines TRBV6-2 or TRBV6-3 with TRBJ2-5; possibly TRBD2 for D (6 bases). CDR3 length: 11 residues. V was shortened by 7 bases and J by 10 bases, with 13 bases between the two germline ends. Germline V gene sequence: CDR1 MNHEY, CDR2 SVGEGT.

DNA for the CDR3: TGCAGTGCTAGATCTGGGACTAGTCCTAGTGACATTCAGTACTTC. Its protein is CSARSGTSPSDIQYF. V gene TRBV20-1 combines with J gene TRBJ2-4, with 8 bases matching TRBD2. The CDR3 extends over 15 amino acids. Germline V lookup: CDR1 DFQATT, CDR2 SNEGSKA (reference sequence). The V gene end was trimmed by 2 bases and the J gene end by 8 bases; junction bases not matched to a gene: 11.

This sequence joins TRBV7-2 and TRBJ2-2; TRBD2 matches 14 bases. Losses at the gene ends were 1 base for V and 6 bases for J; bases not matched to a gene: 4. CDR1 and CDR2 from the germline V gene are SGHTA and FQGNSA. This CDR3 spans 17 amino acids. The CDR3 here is CASSLVGLAGVPGELFF. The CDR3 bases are TGTGCCAGCAGCTTAGTGGGACTAGCGGGAGTACCCGGGGAGCTGTTTTTT. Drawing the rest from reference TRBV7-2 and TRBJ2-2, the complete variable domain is GAGVSQSPSNKVTEKGKDVELRCDPISGHTALYWYRQSLGQGLEFLIYFQGNSAPDKSGLPSDRFSAERTGGSVSTLTIQRTQQEDSAVYLCASSLVGLAGVPGELFFGEGSRLTVL.

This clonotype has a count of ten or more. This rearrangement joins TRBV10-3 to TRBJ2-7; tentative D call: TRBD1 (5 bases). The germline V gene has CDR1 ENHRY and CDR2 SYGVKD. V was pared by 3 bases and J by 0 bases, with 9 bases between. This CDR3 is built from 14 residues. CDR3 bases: TGTGCCATCAGTGACTTTGACAGCTCCTACGAGCAGTACTTC. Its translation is CAISDFDSSYEQYF.

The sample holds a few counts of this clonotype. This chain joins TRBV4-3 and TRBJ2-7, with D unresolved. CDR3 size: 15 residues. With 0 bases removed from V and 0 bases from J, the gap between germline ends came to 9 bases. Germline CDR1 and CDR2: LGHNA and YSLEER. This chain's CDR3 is CASSQDLATSYEQYF. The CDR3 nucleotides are TGCGCCAGCAGCCAAGATCTGGCAACCTCCTACGAGCAGTACTTC.

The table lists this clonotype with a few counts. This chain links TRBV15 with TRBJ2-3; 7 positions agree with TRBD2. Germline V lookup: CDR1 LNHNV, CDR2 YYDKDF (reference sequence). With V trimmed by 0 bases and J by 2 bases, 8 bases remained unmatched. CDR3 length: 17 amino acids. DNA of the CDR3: TGTGCCACCAGCAGAGATGTGGCGCGGGGGATCACAGATACGCAGTATTTT. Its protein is CATSRDVARGITDTQYF.

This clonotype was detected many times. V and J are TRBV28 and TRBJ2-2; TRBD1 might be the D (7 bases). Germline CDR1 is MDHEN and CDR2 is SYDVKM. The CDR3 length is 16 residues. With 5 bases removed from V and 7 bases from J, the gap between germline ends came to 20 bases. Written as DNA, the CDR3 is TGTGCCAGCAGTATCCTACAGGGGCCCGGGAGCGGGGAGCTGTTTTTT. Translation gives CASSILQGPGSGELFF.

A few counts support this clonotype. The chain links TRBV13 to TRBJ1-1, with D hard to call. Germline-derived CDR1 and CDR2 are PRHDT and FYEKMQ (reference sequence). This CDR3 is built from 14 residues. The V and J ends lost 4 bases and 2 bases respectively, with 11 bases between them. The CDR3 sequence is CASSSQTGNTEAFF. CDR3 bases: TGTGCCAGCAGCTCTCAGACGGGAAACACTGAAGCTTTCTTT. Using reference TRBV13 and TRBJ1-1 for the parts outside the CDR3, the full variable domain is AAGVIQSPRHLIKEKRETATLKCYPIPRHDTVYWYQQGPGQDPQFLISFYEKMQSDKGSIPDRFSAQQFSDYHSELNMSSLELGDSALYFCASSSQTGNTEAFFGQGTRLTVV.

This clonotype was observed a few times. The CDR3 DNA reads TGTGCCAGCAGCTTAGTCGGACAGGGGGAAAAAAACATTCAGTACTTC. Translating gives CASSLVGQGEKNIQYF. The chain joins TRBV7-9 to TRBJ2-4, with 10 bases identical to TRBD1. Germline CDR1 and CDR2: SEHNR and FQNEAQ (reference sequence). Trimming cost V 1 base and J 4 bases; bases outside gene matches: 4. The CDR3 is 16 residues long. The full variable domain, in which reference TRBV7-9 and TRBJ2-4 provide the parts outside the CDR3, is DTGVSQNPRHKITKRGQNVTFRCDPISEHNRLYWYRQTLGQGPEFLTYFQNEAQLEKSRLLSDRFSAERPKGSFSTLEIQRTEQGDSAMYLCASSLVGQGEKNIQYFGAGTRLSVL.

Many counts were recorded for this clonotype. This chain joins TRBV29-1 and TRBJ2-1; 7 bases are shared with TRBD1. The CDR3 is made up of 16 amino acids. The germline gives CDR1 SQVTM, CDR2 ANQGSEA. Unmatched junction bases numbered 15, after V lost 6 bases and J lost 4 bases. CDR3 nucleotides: TGCAGCGTCCGTAAGGGGGCAGGGGGAATTTACAATGAGCAGTTCTTC. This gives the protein CSVRKGAGGIYNEQFF.

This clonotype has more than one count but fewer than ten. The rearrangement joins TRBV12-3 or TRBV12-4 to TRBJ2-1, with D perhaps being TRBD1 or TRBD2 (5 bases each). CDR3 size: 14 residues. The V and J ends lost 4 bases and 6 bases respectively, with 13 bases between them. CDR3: CASSSWGTSNEQFF. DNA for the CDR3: TGTGCCAGCAGTTCGTGGGGGACCTCCAATGAGCAGTTCTTC.

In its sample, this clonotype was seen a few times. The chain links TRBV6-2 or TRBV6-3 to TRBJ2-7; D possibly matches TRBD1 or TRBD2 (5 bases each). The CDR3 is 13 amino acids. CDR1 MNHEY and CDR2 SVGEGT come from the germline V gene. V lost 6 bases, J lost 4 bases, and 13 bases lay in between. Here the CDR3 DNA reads TGTGCCAGCAGCAGAGGGGATTTGTACGAGCAGTACTTC. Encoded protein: CASSRGDLYEQYF.

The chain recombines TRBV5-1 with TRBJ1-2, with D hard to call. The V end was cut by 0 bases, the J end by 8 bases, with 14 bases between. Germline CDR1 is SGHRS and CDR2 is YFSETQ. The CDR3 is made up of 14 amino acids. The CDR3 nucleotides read TGCGCCAGCAGCTTGGTTCAGTCTACCGGCGGCTACACCTTC. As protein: CASSLVQSTGGYTF.

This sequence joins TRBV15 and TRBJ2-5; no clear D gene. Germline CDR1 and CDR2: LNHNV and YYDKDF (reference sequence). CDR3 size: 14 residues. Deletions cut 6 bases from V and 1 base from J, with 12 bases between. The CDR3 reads CATSRYLLQETQYF. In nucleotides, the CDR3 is TGTGCCACCAGTCGTTATCTGCTCCAAGAGACCCAGTACTTC.

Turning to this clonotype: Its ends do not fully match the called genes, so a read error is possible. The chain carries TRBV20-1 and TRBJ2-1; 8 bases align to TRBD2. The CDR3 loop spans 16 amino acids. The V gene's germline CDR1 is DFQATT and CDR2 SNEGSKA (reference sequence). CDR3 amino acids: CCARDAGGDSYNEQFF. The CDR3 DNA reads TGCTGTGCTAGAGATGCGGGGGGAGACTCCTACAATGAGCAGTTCTTC.